The 18 T cell receptor beta chains below come from one sample, sequenced in a study of blood T cells in healthy people across ages. Primed by a sample-barcoded 5' primer and a J-beta primer mix, a second PCR proceeded for roughly 7 to 11 cycles. Each CDR3 protein is one row after TCRdb ran MiXCR on the 5' RACE reads. The sample includes around 2 million distinct CDR3 sequences, around 42% of them seen just once. Input material: blood. The receptors originated from a human donor in good health.

In its sample, this clonotype was seen a few times. This chain connects TRBV6-5 to TRBJ2-5, with a possible D match to TRBD2 (5 bases). The CDR3 is 14 residues long. Looked up from germline, CDR1 is MNHEY and CDR2 is SVGAGI. V shed 5 bases and J shed 4 bases, with 14 bases lying between them. CDR3: CASSRRGYPETQYF. CDR3 nucleotide sequence: TGTGCCAGCAGTCGTCGGGGTTACCCAGAGACCCAGTACTTC.

The genes are TRBV7-9 and TRBJ2-3, with D possibly being TRBD2 (5 bases). CDR1 is SEHNR, CDR2 FQNEAQ, per germline (reference sequence). The CDR3 contains 14 residues. Trimming took off 5 bases at V and 5 bases at J, with 14 bases between the two ends. The CDR3 protein is CASSPSGFGDTQYF. CDR3 nucleotide sequence: TGTGCCAGCAGCCCGAGCGGTTTTGGAGATACGCAGTATTTT.

This clonotype was picked up one time. The chain joins TRBV4-1 to TRBJ1-4; no clear D gene. The CDR3 is made up of 14 amino acids. Trimming removed 2 bases from V and 4 bases from J, with 8 bases in between. From germline, CDR1 is MGHRA and CDR2 YSYEKL. The CDR3 reads CASSQNQDNEKLFF. The CDR3 DNA is TGCGCCAGCAGCCAAAACCAAGATAATGAAAAACTGTTTTTT.

This clonotype occurred many times. This sequence joins TRBV3-1 and TRBJ2-1; D ambiguous. V was trimmed by 3 bases and J by 6 bases, leaving 9 bases between them. The germline CDR1 and CDR2 sequences are LGHDT and YNNKEL (reference sequence). This CDR3 contains 13 residues. The CDR3 DNA reads TGTGCCAGCAGCCAGGGGTTTGGCAATGAGCAGTTCTTC. It specifies CASSQGFGNEQFF.

Notes on this clonotype: Being one base from a much bigger clone, this may be a read error. This chain joins TRBV2 and TRBJ2-7; tentative D call: TRBD2 (6 bases). Trimming cost V 2 bases and J 7 bases, with 27 bases left between them. The CDR3 runs to 18 residues. Germline V CDR1 and CDR2: SNHLY, FYNNEI. The CDR3 DNA is TGTGCCAGCAGTGAAAGGGACTTCTTGGAAGGCCAAGACAATGAGCAGTACTTC. Its protein is CASSERDFLEGQDNEQYF.

This clonotype was seen at least ten times. The CDR3 spells CASSSSLYEQYF. DNA for the CDR3: TGTGCCAGCAGTTCCTCGCTCTACGAGCAGTACTTC. The J gene is TRBJ2-7, the V gene TRBV7-2, with D hard to call. The CDR3 extends over 12 amino acids. Trimming took 6 bases from V and 3 from J, leaving 9 bases between them. CDR1 is SGHTA, CDR2 FQGNSA, per germline.

The chain is built from TRBV9 and TRBJ2-1; no definite D call. Trimming left V 0 bases short and J 6 bases short, with 13 bases between. The CDR3 has 15 amino acids. The germline CDR1 and CDR2 sequences are SGDLS and YYNGEE. CDR3: CASSVGSATTNEQFF. For the CDR3, the DNA is TGTGCCAGCAGCGTAGGTTCCGCCACCACCAATGAGCAGTTCTTC.

This clonotype was detected once. The V call is TRBV5-5, the J call TRBJ2-1; D gene uncertain. This CDR3 is built from 14 residues. The V end was cut by 4 bases, the J end by 6 bases, with 14 bases between. CDR1 and CDR2 (germline): SGHKS, YYEKEE (reference sequence). The CDR3 DNA sequence: TGTGCCAGCAGCCCGGTCCCAGGTTGCAATGAGCAGTTCTTC. This encodes CASSPVPGCNEQFF.

This clonotype was seen more than once but under ten times. The gene calls are TRBV7-2 and TRBJ1-5; TRBD1 is a possible D gene (5 bases). V was pared by 5 bases and J by 5 bases, with 19 bases between. The CDR3 is made up of 16 amino acids. The V gene's germline CDR1 is SGHTA and CDR2 FQGNSA. The CDR3 nucleotides read TGTGCCAGCAGCCTAAGAGGTGGGGGTAGGGATCAGCCCCAGCATTTT. It specifies CASSLRGGGRDQPQHF.

This clonotype was counted a few times. The chain recombines TRBV7-9 with TRBJ1-1; no clear D. V lost 1 base and J 5 bases, leaving 11 bases between the germline ends. Germline-derived CDR1 and CDR2 are SEHNR and FQNEAQ (reference sequence). CDR3 length: 14 amino acids. The CDR3 DNA reads as TGTGCCAGCAGCTTAGGGTCGGAGGGTACTGAAGCTTTCTTT. Encoded protein: CASSLGSEGTEAFF.

J is TRBJ2-5 and V is TRBV4-3; D possibly uses TRBD1 or TRBD2 (7 bases each). This CDR3 comprises 19 residues. The germline gives CDR1 LGHNA, CDR2 YSLEER. The germline V and J ends were trimmed by 1 base and 1 base, with 22 bases remaining between them. DNA of the CDR3: TGCGCCAGCAGCCAAGGAGGCGGGTCGGCGGGGGACAGCCAAGAGACCCAGTACTTC. As protein: CASSQGGGSAGDSQETQYF.

The chain employs TRBV6-2 or TRBV6-3 and TRBJ2-5; D is unclear. Trimming shortened V by 3 bases and J by 1 base, and 12 bases separated the two germline ends. This CDR3 spans 15 amino acids. The germline CDR1 and CDR2 sequences are MNHEY and SVGEGT. Here the CDR3 reads CASSYFMGSQETQYF. CDR3 sequence (DNA): TGTGCCAGCAGTTATTTCATGGGCAGCCAAGAGACCCAGTACTTC.

V gene TRBV5-8 combines with J gene TRBJ1-5; D is undetermined. Germline assignment: CDR1 SGHTS and CDR2 YDEGEE. The ends were cut back, 5 bases at V and 3 bases at J, with 12 bases in the middle. CDR3 length: 14 amino acids. The CDR3 DNA reads as TGTGCCAGCAGGCATGGCCCAACCAATCAGCCCCAGCATTTT. Translating it yields CASRHGPTNQPQHF.

This chain links TRBV15 with TRBJ1-1; 7 nucleotides line up with TRBD1. The CDR3 contains 17 residues. V lost 0 bases to trimming and J lost 4 bases; unmatched junction nucleotides: 11. Germline loops: CDR1 LNHNV, CDR2 YYDKDF (reference sequence). The CDR3 DNA follows: TGTGCCACCAGCAGAGAAGGGCAGGGGGGATTGGGCACTGAAGCTTTCTTT. This encodes CATSREGQGGLGTEAFF.

This clonotype turned up a few times. J is TRBJ2-5 and V is TRBV4-3; no clear D gene. Germline CDR1 and CDR2: LGHNA and YSLEER. Trimming removed 1 base at V and 1 base at J, with 13 bases between. The CDR3 has 16 residues. This CDR3 reads CASSQALGRPQETQYF. The CDR3 coding sequence is TGCGCCAGCAGCCAAGCGTTAGGTCGGCCCCAAGAGACCCAGTACTTC.

This clonotype was observed a few times. The rearrangement uses TRBV9 and TRBJ1-2, with 7 bases matching TRBD1. The CDR3 has 15 amino acids. The V gene's germline CDR1 is SGDLS and CDR2 YYNGEE. Germline trimming cut 0 bases from V and 5 bases from J; bases unmatched to any gene: 7. CDR3 residues: CASSVGGQADYGYTF. The DNA for the CDR3 is TGTGCCAGCAGCGTAGGAGGACAGGCGGATTATGGCTACACCTTC.

A note on this clonotype: A much larger clonotype is one base distant, so this may be a read error. V gene TRBV7-9 combines with J gene TRBJ2-3; D is undetermined. V was trimmed by 5 bases and J by 4 bases, leaving 4 bases between them. Germline values: CDR1 SEHNR, CDR2 FQNEAQ (reference sequence). CDR3 length: 11 amino acids. CDR3 sequence: CASSKADTQYF. CDR3 nucleotides: TGTGCCAGCAGCAAAGCAGATACGCAGTATTTT.

The V gene is TRBV21-1, the J gene TRBJ1-4. TRBV21-1 is termed a pseudogene. The CDR3 has 18 residues. The CDR3 loop is CASNKESSRPLHNEKLFF. CDR3 coding DNA: TGTGCCAGCAACAAAGAGTCTTCACGGCCGCTGCACAATGAAAAACTGTTTTTT.